This TCR beta chain was retrieved from a study of vaccination effects on CD4 cells after COVID-19 (dated by TCRdb to 2022 to 2024). For the wider study: Across the study, the median time from the second dose to post-vaccine sampling was 72 days (range 14 to 241). The full study included over 8 COVID-19 convalescent patients and a few SARS-CoV-2-naive healthy vaccine recipients. In the study, cultures from other donors were sequenced using the Oncomine TCR Beta short-read assay on an Illumina iSeq 100. The study compared SARS-CoV-2 spike-specific CD4+ TCR repertoires before and after mRNA vaccination in COVID-19 convalescent patients and infection-naive vaccine recipients. Study-wide findings and limitations: In healthy vaccine recipients, vaccine-induced clones were almost all SARS-CoV-2 mono-reactive, with only 1 of 255 cross-reactive with common cold coronaviruses. The study was limited by a small number of convalescent patients and lacked early post-infection timepoints. Clones induced by infection and clones induced by vaccination both contracted markedly at late timepoints after vaccination, which fits with T cell responses waning over time.

The ViraFEST assay stimulated PBMC with viral peptide pools and then used TCR sequencing to identify antigen-specific CD4+ T cell clonotypes by expansion. After less than 13 days of culture, CD4+ T cells were isolated with the EasySep CD4+ T cell isolation kit. Each participant got two doses of an mRNA SARS-CoV-2 vaccine, either BNT162b2 or mRNA-1273. The absence of prior SARS-CoV-2 infection in healthy vaccine recipients was confirmed by negative nucleocapsid antibodies before and after vaccination. Roughly 2 million PBMC per well were cultured in IMDM with 5% human AB serum, roughly 11 IU/ml IL-2 and gentamicin, plus 10 ug/ml peptides. Half of the culture medium was replaced with fresh IL-2-containing medium on days 3 and 7. Unless noted otherwise, every peptide stimulation condition was cultured in triplicate wells. Using Ficoll-Paque Plus gradient centrifugation, PBMC were separated from whole blood and then either used fresh or cryopreserved at -140C. The overlapping peptide pools covered the spike proteins of SARS-CoV-2 and of the common cold coronaviruses HCoV-NL63, HCoV-OC43 and HCoV-229E. The QIAamp micro DNA kit was used to extract genomic DNA from the cultured CD4+ T cells.

For this clone: Its binding antigen is unknown. The record has no base qualities; no much larger clone is one base away.

Library prep was done by the immunoSEQ multiplex PCR assay. DNA from the CD4+ T cells that had been cultured and isolated underwent TCR beta CDR3 sequencing. The paper's data handling went like this. Non-productive TCR sequences were discarded, and reads were trimmed to the CDR3 region, with only CDR3s of 7 or more amino acids retained. The MANAFEST web app was used to identify antigen-specific clonotypes by comparing expansion in peptide wells with expansion in reference cultures. Positive clones required FDR<0.05 expansion versus reference and all other wells, odds ratio above 5, and frequency above 0.1% in two replicate wells. Cross-reactive clonotypes were defined as significantly expanded in SARS-CoV-2 spike wells and in at least one common cold coronavirus spike condition. CDR3 similarity was assessed by Levenshtein distance with the stringdist R package, and unrooted trees were built with ape in R 3.6.1. In its TCRdb copy, this immuneACCESS table keeps in-frame sequences only and misses some clones. Where compared with another copy, unresolved V genes explain less than half of these, and the others have no known cause. V, J and clone size were drawn from that table, and D and trimming were deduced from the DNA. The sample table lists 75,000 to 100,000 clones, over 70% of them with a count of one. More than 1% of the sample lies in the top ten.

The germline V gene encodes CDR1 MNHEY and CDR2 SMNVEV (reference sequence). Reading from cysteine to phenylalanine, the CDR3 counts 14 amino acids. Solely the CDR3 DNA is kept, with 42 bases framed from the first base. A distance of 10 bases separates the germline ends of V and J, which lose 4 bases and 6 bases respectively. The chain is encoded by TRBV27 joined to TRBJ1-6; the D gene remains uncertain. The sequence was collected from a human donor who received a COVID-19 vaccine. The sequences come from CD4+ T cells from PBMCs cultured with HCoV-OC43 spike peptides, collected after COVID-19 vaccination. Sample cell subset or site, as interpreted from the label and publication: HCoV-OC43 spike overlapping peptide pool stimulation. The CDR3 region has the sequence CASSSDEFNSPLHF. The DNA sequence is as follows: TGTGCCAGCAGTTCGGACGAATTTAATTCACCCCTCCACTTT.